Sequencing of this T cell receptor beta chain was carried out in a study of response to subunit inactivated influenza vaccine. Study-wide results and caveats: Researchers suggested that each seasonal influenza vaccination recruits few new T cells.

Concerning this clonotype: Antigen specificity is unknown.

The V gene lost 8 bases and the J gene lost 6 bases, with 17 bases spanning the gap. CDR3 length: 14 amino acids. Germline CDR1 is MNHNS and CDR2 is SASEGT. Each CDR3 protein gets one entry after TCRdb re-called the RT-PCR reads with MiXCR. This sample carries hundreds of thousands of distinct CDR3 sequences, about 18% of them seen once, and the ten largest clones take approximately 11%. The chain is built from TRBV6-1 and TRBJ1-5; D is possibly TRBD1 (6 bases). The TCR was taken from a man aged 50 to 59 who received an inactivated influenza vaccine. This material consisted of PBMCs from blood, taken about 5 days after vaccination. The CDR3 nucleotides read TGTGCCAGCCAAAGGGGGGGGCGAGGTCAGCCCCAGCATTTT. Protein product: CASQRGGRGQPQHF.